These 19 T cell receptor beta chains originate from one sample sequenced in a study of T cell changes during pregnancy in multiple sclerosis. Produced via immunoSEQ multiplex PCR; TCRdb's table is partial and in-frame only. Found here are approximately 85,000 clones, just over 90% of them singletons; the top ten hold 2.5% to 3%. The sequenced sample was peripheral blood, obtained in the first trimester of pregnancy. The receptors derive from a female donor with multiple sclerosis, enrolled in a pregnancy study.

V gene TRBV18 combines with J gene TRBJ1-4, with TRBD1 as a possible D gene (5 bases). Germline loops: CDR1 KGHSH, CDR2 LQKENI. The CDR3 is 16 residues long. The V and J ends lost 2 bases and 10 bases respectively, with 20 bases between them. Here the CDR3 DNA reads TGTGCCAGCTCACCAAACAACAGGCCCACGGCCGGAAAACTGTTTTTT. Protein: CASSPNNRPTAGKLFF.

The V gene is TRBV15, the J gene TRBJ1-4, with unresolved D. This CDR3 is 16 amino acids long. CDR1 and CDR2 from the germline V gene are LNHNV and YYDKDF (reference sequence). Trimming stripped 0 bases from V and 1 base from J, with 9 bases between. The DNA for the CDR3 is TGTGCCACCAGCAGAGATTCTAGCAGAACTAATGAAAAACTGTTTTTT. This gives the protein CATSRDSSRTNEKLFF. Drawing the rest from reference TRBV15 and TRBJ1-4, the complete variable domain is DAMVIQNPRYQVTQFGKPVTLSCSQTLNHNVMYWYQQKSSQAPKLLFHYYDKDFNNEADTPDNFQSRRPNTSFCFLDIRSPGLGDTAMYLCATSRDSSRTNEKLFFGSGTQLSVL.

The chain has TRBV9 and TRBJ2-4, with unresolved D. Germline assignment: CDR1 SGDLS and CDR2 YYNGEE. V was pared by 0 bases and J by 5 bases, with 6 bases between. The CDR3 length is 13 residues. The CDR3 DNA reads as TGTGCCAGCAGCGTAGGCGTCGAAAACATTCAGTACTTC. Translating gives CASSVGVENIQYF.

The gene calls are TRBV5-1 and TRBJ1-1; a possible D gene is TRBD1 (6 bases). The CDR3 has 15 amino acids. Trimming removed 0 bases at V and 5 bases at J, with 14 bases between. Germline V CDR1 and CDR2: SGHRS, YFSETQ. The CDR3 sequence: CASSLVRGARTEAFF. CDR3 sequence (DNA): TGCGCCAGCAGCTTGGTTCGGGGGGCGCGTACTGAAGCTTTCTTT.

This clone was detected once. The CDR3 DNA reads as TGTGCCAGCAGTCCCATAGGTGGGCTCAATCAGCCCCAGCATTTT. Protein: CASSPIGGLNQPQHF. J is TRBJ1-5 and V is TRBV28; D uncertain. V was cut by 5 bases and J by 3 bases, with 14 bases left in between. The CDR3 has 15 amino acids. Germline lookup yields CDR1 MDHEN and CDR2 SYDVKM.

The rearrangement uses TRBV7-9 and TRBJ2-7, with 9 bases matching TRBD2. The CDR3 covers 13 residues. J lost 5 bases, V lost 8 bases, and 7 bases had no gene match. Germline CDR1 and CDR2: SEHNR and FQNEAQ (reference sequence). CDR3 nucleotide sequence: TGTGCCAGCTTAGCGGGAGTTAACCACGAGCAGTACTTC. It specifies CASLAGVNHEQYF.

This clone was recorded once. In DNA form, the CDR3 reads TGTGCCAGCACTACGGACAGGGGGGCCTACGAGCAGTACTTC. Protein: CASTTDRGAYEQYF. The chain uses TRBV2 and TRBJ2-7, with TRBD1 matching over 10 bases. The CDR3 has 14 residues. CDR1 is SNHLY, CDR2 FYNNEI, per germline. Trimming cost V 7 bases and J 2 bases; bases outside gene matches: 5.

This clone was seen only a few times. The rearrangement uses TRBV5-6 and TRBJ1-1; D call uncertain. The germline V gene has CDR1 SGHDT and CDR2 YYEEEE. This CDR3 region has 11 residues. Trimming removed 0 bases from V and 7 bases from J, with 4 bases in between. Written as DNA, the CDR3 is TGTGCCAGCAGCTTGGTAGATGAAGCTTTCTTT. It yields the protein CASSLVDEAFF.

The chain couples TRBV28 to TRBJ2-2; tentative D call: TRBD1 (5 bases). There are 14 residues in the CDR3. V lost 3 bases and J lost 5, with 10 bases in between. Looked up from germline, CDR1 is MDHEN and CDR2 is SYDVKM. CDR3: CASSFKGETGELFF. The CDR3, as DNA: TGTGCCAGCAGTTTCAAAGGGGAAACCGGGGAGCTGTTTTTT.

CDR3 sequence reads: CASSPPVRGDGEQFF. The CDR3 nucleotides read TGTGCCAGCTCACCACCGGTACGGGGAGATGGTGAGCAGTTCTTC. The V call is TRBV18, the J call TRBJ2-1; a possible D gene is TRBD2 (5 bases). CDR1 and CDR2 (germline): KGHSH, LQKENI. CDR3 length: 15 residues. V gave up 0 bases and J gave up 9 bases, with 15 bases separating them.

The sample holds a few counts of this clone. This sequence joins TRBV27 and TRBJ1-6; TRBD1 is a possible D gene (6 bases). Trimming removed 3 bases at V and 9 bases at J, with 12 bases between. CDR1 and CDR2 from the germline V gene are MNHEY and SMNVEV (reference sequence). The CDR3 extends over 14 amino acids. The CDR3 sequence is CASSFRGYASPLHF. Written as DNA, the CDR3 is TGTGCCAGCAGTTTTAGGGGGTATGCTTCACCCCTCCACTTT.

The genes are TRBV19 and TRBJ1-2; D perhaps matches TRBD1 (5 bases). V lost 10 bases and J 8 bases, leaving 20 bases between the germline ends. Germline assignment: CDR1 LNHDA and CDR2 SQIVND (reference sequence). This CDR3 comprises 13 residues. The CDR3 DNA reads as TGTGCCACAACTCCCCTTCCCGGGGGAGGCTACACCTTC. Translated, it gives CATTPLPGGGYTF.

A word on this clone: Other DNA sequences in the same sample also yield this CDR3. Here the CDR3 reads CASSPGTSGSNEQFF. For the CDR3, the DNA is TGTGCCAGCAGTCCAGGGACTAGCGGGAGCAATGAGCAGTTCTTC. The chain carries TRBV27 and TRBJ2-1, with 14 nucleotides matching TRBD2. CDR3 length: 15 residues. V dropped 5 bases and J dropped 6; count of bases not matched to a gene: 3. Germline V lookup: CDR1 MNHEY, CDR2 SMNVEV (reference sequence).

This clone was seen a handful of times. The chain is built from TRBV13 and TRBJ1-1; 10 bases match TRBD1. The CDR3 extends over 17 amino acids. The ends lost 3 bases at V and 1 base at J; junction bases unmatched: 8. Germline CDR1 reads PRHDT; CDR2 reads FYEKMQ (reference sequence). The DNA for the CDR3 is TGTGCCAGCAGCTTCAGTCCCGGGACAGGGGCGAACACTGAAGCTTTCTTT. Protein product: CASSFSPGTGANTEAFF.

The chain has TRBV19 and TRBJ1-6; the match to TRBD1 covers 7 bases. The V gene's germline CDR1 is LNHDA and CDR2 SQIVND (reference sequence). The trim removed 4 bases at V and 4 bases at J, leaving 10 bases unmatched. The CDR3 length is 17 residues. CDR3 in DNA: TGTGCCAGTAGTACCAGGACAGGTTTGCCGTATAATTCACCCCTCCACTTT. It codes for CASSTRTGLPYNSPLHF.

The rearrangement links TRBV19 to TRBJ2-5; 7 nucleotides line up with TRBD1. The CDR3 loop spans 14 amino acids. Germline CDR1 and CDR2: LNHDA and SQIVND (reference sequence). The V gene end was trimmed by 2 bases and the J gene end by 1 base; junction bases not matched to a gene: 1. The CDR3 loop reads CASSIRGPQETQYF. Here the CDR3 DNA reads TGTGCCAGTAGTATAAGGGGGCCCCAAGAGACCCAGTACTTC.

The rearrangement links TRBV30 to TRBJ2-5; D ambiguous. The DNA end favors TRBJ2-7, so the J call may be wrong. Germline assignment: CDR1 GTSNPN and CDR2 SVGIG (reference sequence). The CDR3 is 13 amino acids. The CDR3 nucleotides read TGTGCCTGGAGTTCTCCCCCGCGGAACGAGCAGTACTTC. Translation gives CAWSSPPRNEQYF.

Only one count was recorded for this clone. V and J are TRBV5-4 and TRBJ2-1; 11 bases fit TRBD2. CDR1 and CDR2 from the germline V gene are SGHNT and YYREEE (reference sequence). This CDR3 comprises 15 residues. With V trimmed by 4 bases and J by 5 bases, 5 bases remained unmatched. CDR3 sequence: CASSAGTSGHNEQFF. CDR3 nucleotides: TGTGCCAGCAGCGCCGGGACTAGCGGTCACAATGAGCAGTTCTTC.

The chain links TRBV7-2 to TRBJ2-4; 16 bases match TRBD2. The V gene's germline CDR1 is SGHTA and CDR2 FQGNSA. V dropped 5 bases and J dropped 8; count of bases not matched to a gene: 12. The CDR3 covers 18 residues. CDR3 loop: CASSLLGTSGGAFYIQYF. For the CDR3, the DNA is TGTGCCAGCAGCCTCCTCGGGACTAGCGGGGGGGCCTTTTACATTCAGTACTTC.